Detailed here is one T cell receptor (beta chain). This clonotype was recorded many times. Its target antigen remains unknown. Base qualities are not at hand, and no much larger clone is one base apart. The data derive from a study of low-dose radiotherapy and immunotherapy resistance in tumors (dated by TCRdb to the early 2020s). About the full investigation: Cohort 1 received 0.5 Gy per fraction every 2 weeks, with a prescribed total PTV dose of 6.5 Gy. In Cohort 2, 1 Gy per fraction was delivered every two weeks, for a total of 13 Gy over 26 weeks. Patients were given nivolumab as a 240 mg flat dose every two weeks and ipilimumab at 1 mg/kg every six weeks, with both drugs delivered intravenously. Cyclophosphamide 200 mg/m2 was given intravenously every two weeks, one day before each radiation and immunotherapy administration. Aspirin 300 mg was taken orally once daily by patients for four cycles, starting on cycle 1 day 1. Randomization of trial participants into treatment groups was not performed. Eight patients were included in the translational analysis: three from the first dose cohort and the first five from the second dose cohort.

There are 16 amino acids in the CDR3, from cysteine to phenylalanine inclusive. Here the CDR3 DNA is all that survives: 48 bases in frame from base 1. Trimming removed 7 bases from V and 2 bases from J; the gene matches leave 6 bases unexplained. The germline V gene yields MNHEY for CDR1 and SVGEGT for CDR2. The sample's time point label, decoded: after trial treatment. This specimen's treatment or condition label, interpreted: LDRT plus nivolumab, ipilimumab, low-dose cyclophosphamide and aspirin (RACIN trial). Donors were enrolled in RACIN, a single-arm phase I dose-escalation trial in which nivolumab, ipilimumab, aspirin, low-dose cyclophosphamide and low-dose radiotherapy were combined. Eligible patients had advanced, TIL-negative solid tumors. Sequencing instrument: Illumina HiSeq 2500. To make first-strand cDNA, Superscript III was used along with a set of TRAV- and TRBV-specific primers so that both the TCRalpha and TCRbeta chains were covered. TCRs were amplified with Phusion for about 22 PCR cycles using a constant-region primer together with the adapter attached to the V primers. Amplification of the isolated mRNA was done with the MessageAmp II aRNA Amplification Kit, which involved a roughly 16-hour in vitro transcription at 37 degrees C. The Dynabeads mRNA DIRECT Purification Kit was used to isolate mRNA for TCR sequencing. Indexed Illumina adapters were added in a second Phusion PCR of 25 cycles, after which AMPure XP beads were used to purify the products. The original methods were these. Custom Perl scripts pooled TCR sequences encoding the same protein, removed out-of-frame sequences and computed each clonotype's abundance. The analysis excluded TCR sequences that were supported by just one read. The metrics used to describe the repertoires included Shannon entropy, Gini index, clonality, richness, and the frequency of TCRs shared between repertoires. The public reads were reprocessed in TCRdb via fastp at Q25 and MiXCR, keeping in-frame beta chains. Here each entry gathers all rows of one CDR3 protein and keeps the most common genes and DNA. TCRdb, not the authors, supplied the V and J calls. In this sample the table shows 85,000 to 95,000 distinct CDR3 sequences, 20% of which occur a single time. The top ten clonotypes cover roughly 13% of the sample.

The material was PBMCs, obtained after low-dose radiotherapy plus immunotherapy. This sequence originates from a female donor with ovarian cancer. The rearranged segments are TRBV6-2 or TRBV6-3 and TRBJ2-2; the central 11 bases match TRBD2. The CDR3 is CASIPSGRRNTGELFF. The nucleotide sequence is given as TGTGCCAGCATCCCTAGCGGGAGGCGAAACACCGGGGAGCTGTTTTTT.